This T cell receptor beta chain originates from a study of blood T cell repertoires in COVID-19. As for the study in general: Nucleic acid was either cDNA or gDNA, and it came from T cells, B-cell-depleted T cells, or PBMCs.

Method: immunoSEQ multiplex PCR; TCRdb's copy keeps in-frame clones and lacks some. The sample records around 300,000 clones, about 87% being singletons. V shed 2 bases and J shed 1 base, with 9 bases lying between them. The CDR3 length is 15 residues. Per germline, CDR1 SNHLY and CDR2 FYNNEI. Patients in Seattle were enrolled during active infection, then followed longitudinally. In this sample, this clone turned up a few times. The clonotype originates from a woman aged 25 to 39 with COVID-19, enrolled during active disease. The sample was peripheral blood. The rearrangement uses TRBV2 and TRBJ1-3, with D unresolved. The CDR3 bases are TGTGCCAGCAGTGAATCTCTCTTATCTGGAAACACCATATATTTT. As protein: CASSESLLSGNTIYF. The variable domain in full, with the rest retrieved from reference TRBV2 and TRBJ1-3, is EPEVTQTPSHQVTQMGQEVILRCVPISNHLYFYWYRQILGQKVEFLVSFYNNEISEKSEIFDDQFSVERPDGSNFTLKIRSTKLEDSAMYFCASSESLLSGNTIYFGEGSWLTVV.